These 32 T cell receptor beta chains originate from one sample sequenced in a study of cytomegalovirus exposure and HLA in healthy donors. PCR employed 60 Vbeta and 13 Jbeta primers. Data came from immunoSEQ multiplex PCR; TCRdb stores just in-frame clones and leaves some out. The sample includes 85,000 to 120,000 clones, roughly 75% of them seen just once. Sequenced material: PBMCs. All receptors come from a man aged 35 to 55 in good health and CMV-seronegative.

This chain links TRBV5-5 with TRBJ2-5; 12 positions agree with TRBD1. Germline CDR1 is SGHKS and CDR2 is YYEKEE (reference sequence). J gave up 5 bases and V 1 base, and 9 bases lay outside the gene matches. This CDR3 is built from 17 residues. The CDR3 loop is CASSLSMGQGAGETQYF. The CDR3, as DNA: TGTGCCAGCAGCTTGTCGATGGGACAGGGGGCCGGGGAGACCCAGTACTTC.

This clone was seen only a few times. The J gene is TRBJ2-1, the V gene TRBV5-1; 12 bases align to TRBD2. CDR1 is SGHRS, CDR2 YFSETQ, per germline. J gave up 8 bases and V 5 bases, and 11 bases lay outside the gene matches. The CDR3 sequence is 16 residues long. The CDR3 DNA reads as TGCGCCAGCAGACCTACTAGCGGGGGGACGAGCCATGAGCAGTTCTTC. It yields the protein CASRPTSGGTSHEQFF.

The V gene is TRBV4-1, the J gene TRBJ1-4, with 7 positions matching TRBD1. Looked up from germline, CDR1 is MGHRA and CDR2 is YSYEKL. The CDR3 contains 16 residues. The V and J ends lost 1 base and 4 bases, in that order; junction bases with no gene match: 6. CDR3 sequence reads: CASSQGVDRVNEKLFF. DNA for the CDR3: TGCGCCAGCAGCCAAGGGGTTGACAGGGTTAATGAAAAACTGTTTTTT.

The genes are TRBV5-1 and TRBJ1-2; perhaps TRBD1 as D (6 bases). The ends were cut back, 4 bases at V and 4 bases at J, with 20 bases in the middle. Germline V gives CDR1 SGHRS, CDR2 YFSETQ. The CDR3 sequence is 16 residues long. The CDR3 here is CASSRATGTQGYGYTF. CDR3 DNA: TGCGCCAGCAGCAGAGCTACAGGGACACAGGGCTATGGCTACACCTTC.

This clone was recorded a few times. This chain uses TRBV7-2 with TRBJ2-1, with 7 bases matching TRBD1. This CDR3 spans 12 amino acids. Germline lookup yields CDR1 SGHTA and CDR2 FQGNSA. The V gene end was trimmed by 3 bases and the J gene end by 9 bases; junction bases not matched to a gene: 2. CDR3 nucleotides: TGTGCCAGCAGCTTCCCAGGGGGTGAGCAGTTCTTC. Amino acids: CASSFPGGEQFF.

This clone occurred once. The J gene is TRBJ2-3, the V gene TRBV5-1; 11 bases line up with TRBD2. J gave up 4 bases and V 1 base, and 5 bases lay outside the gene matches. Germline V gene data show CDR1 as SGHRS and CDR2 as YFSETQ. This CDR3 has 16 amino acids. For the CDR3, the DNA is TGCGCCAGCAGCTTGATTAGCGGGGGGGCCGCAGATACGCAGTATTTT. Translated: CASSLISGGAADTQYF.

This clone was counted between two and nine times. The J gene is TRBJ1-6, the V gene TRBV4-1, with unresolved D. This CDR3 contains 15 residues. CDR1 MGHRA and CDR2 YSYEKL come from the germline V gene. Trimming removed 8 bases at V and 5 bases at J, with 16 bases between. The CDR3 loop reads CASRRTVNHNSPLHF. DNA for the CDR3: TGCGCCAGCCGCCGAACAGTGAACCATAATTCACCCCTCCACTTT.

The V and J genes are TRBV5-1 and TRBJ2-7; the match to TRBD2 covers 12 bases. V trimming: 4 bases; J trimming: 3 bases; junction bases outside the gene matches: 2. The CDR3 length is 14 residues. CDR1 and CDR2 (germline): SGHRS, YFSETQ. The CDR3 bases are TGCGCCAGCAGCCCGACTAGCGGGGGCTACGAGCAGTACTTC. Encoded protein: CASSPTSGGYEQYF.

The genes are TRBV5-6 and TRBJ2-3; 14 bases align to TRBD2. The CDR3 covers 17 residues. V lost 2 bases to trimming and J lost 6 bases; unmatched junction nucleotides: 8. CDR1 and CDR2 from the germline V gene are SGHDT and YYEEEE. CDR3 in amino acids: CASSFGLAGGGSDTQYF. The CDR3, as DNA: TGTGCCAGCAGCTTTGGACTAGCGGGGGGTGGTAGTGATACGCAGTATTTT. Full variable domain (missing parts from reference TRBV5-6 and TRBJ2-3): DAGVTQSPTHLIKTRGQQVTLRCSPKSGHDTVSWYQQALGQGPQFIFQYYEEEERQRGNFPDRFSGHQFPNYSSELNVNALLLGDSALYLCASSFGLAGGGSDTQYFGPGTRLTVL.

This chain uses TRBV6-1 with TRBJ1-5; D is undetermined. The V end was cut by 2 bases, the J end by 3 bases, with 11 bases between. CDR1 is MNHNS and CDR2 is SASEGT in the germline V gene. The CDR3 is 15 amino acids. The CDR3 reads CASSENSAPNQPQHF. DNA of the CDR3: TGTGCCAGCAGTGAAAATTCAGCGCCCAATCAGCCCCAGCATTTT.

CDR3 bases: TGCAGTGCTCGGGGGAGTGAGCAGTTCTTC. Its translation is CSARGSEQFF. The V call is TRBV20-1, the J call TRBJ2-1, with a weak D call TRBD2 (6 bases). The CDR3 totals 10 residues. Trimming removed 5 bases at V and 9 bases at J, with 8 bases between. The germline gives CDR1 DFQATT, CDR2 SNEGSKA (reference sequence).

This clone was recorded once. The rearrangement links TRBV6-5 to TRBJ1-1; D is possibly TRBD1 (6 bases). Trimming shortened V by 5 bases and J by 4 bases, and 8 bases separated the two germline ends. Germline CDR1 MNHEY, CDR2 SVGAGI. This CDR3 comprises 12 residues. Written as DNA, the CDR3 is TGTGCCAGCAGTGGGACACCCACTGAAGCTTTCTTT. As protein: CASSGTPTEAFF.

This rearrangement joins TRBV19 to TRBJ2-1; D perhaps matches TRBD1 (5 bases). V was pared by 1 base and J by 4 bases, with 11 bases between. This CDR3 region has 15 residues. Germline CDR1 is LNHDA and CDR2 is SQIVND (reference sequence). CDR3 nucleotides: TGTGCCAGTAGTATAGGAAGGGGCCCGTACAATGAGCAGTTCTTC. Amino acids: CASSIGRGPYNEQFF.

The V gene is TRBV7-8, the J gene TRBJ2-5; D is possibly TRBD2 (6 bases). The J call may be in error: the DNA end matches TRBJ2-7 better. The CDR3 loop spans 15 amino acids. Germline values: CDR1 SGHVS, CDR2 FQNEAQ. The CDR3 nucleotides read TGTGCCAGCAGCTTCGGACAAATCGGGAGCTACGAGCAGTACTTC. Residues: CASSFGQIGSYEQYF.

The rearrangement links TRBV7-2 to TRBJ1-1; possibly TRBD1 for D (5 bases). V was clipped by 4 bases and J by 6 bases, with 18 bases between them. Germline CDR1 and CDR2: SGHTA and FQGNSA. This CDR3 has 15 residues. In nucleotides, the CDR3 is TGTGCCAGCAGCTGGAAGACGGGGGGGGAAGCTGAAGCTTTCTTT. Protein: CASSWKTGGEAEAFF.

This chain uses TRBV19 with TRBJ1-6, with TRBD1 matching 7 bases. The CDR3 is made up of 16 amino acids. The junction had 10 bases not matched to a gene; V was cut back by 4 bases and J by 7 bases. CDR1 LNHDA and CDR2 SQIVND come from the germline V gene (reference sequence). The DNA for the CDR3 is TGTGCCAGTAGTAGTATGGAGACAGGGACCAATTCACCCCTCCACTTT. This gives the protein CASSSMETGTNSPLHF.

The chain is built from TRBV7-8 and TRBJ1-1, with a tentative D call TRBD1 (6 bases). V lost 4 bases and J lost 4, with 22 bases in between. This CDR3 comprises 17 residues. The germline V gene has CDR1 SGHVS and CDR2 FQNEAQ. The CDR3 region has the DNA TGTGCCAGCAGCTGGATGGGTTATACAGGGTCGGGCACTGAAGCTTTCTTT. Translation: CASSWMGYTGSGTEAFF.

The chain is built from TRBV15 and TRBJ2-5, with a tentative D call TRBD1 (5 bases). V was cut by 0 bases and J by 1 base, with 9 bases left in between. Germline V gives CDR1 LNHNV, CDR2 YYDKDF (reference sequence). The CDR3 has 15 residues. CDR3: CATSRDSTAQETQYF. The CDR3 coding sequence is TGTGCCACCAGCAGAGATTCGACAGCCCAAGAGACCCAGTACTTC.

This chain joins TRBV13 and TRBJ2-5, with 9 positions matching TRBD2. The assigned J gene may be wrong: the sequence end matches TRBJ2-7 better. This CDR3 comprises 15 residues. Germline loops: CDR1 PRHDT, CDR2 FYEKMQ (reference sequence). The CDR3, as DNA: TGTGCCAGCAGCTTAGGAGCGGGGGGAACCTACGAGCAGTACTTC. This gives the protein CASSLGAGGTYEQYF.

V and J are TRBV7-8 and TRBJ2-5; no clear D. V was trimmed by 2 bases and J by 5 bases, leaving 18 bases between them. CDR1 is SGHVS, CDR2 FQNEAQ, per germline. The CDR3 runs 16 residues. The CDR3 bases are TGTGCCAGCAGCTTATCGGTACCCGGCGCGAGGGAGACCCAGTACTTC. It encodes CASSLSVPGARETQYF.

The chain combines TRBV25-1 with TRBJ2-3; 11 nucleotides match TRBD1. This CDR3 comprises 17 residues. Germline trimming cut 5 bases from V and 0 bases from J; bases unmatched to any gene: 7. CDR1 and CDR2 (germline): MGHDK, SYGVNS. This chain's CDR3 is CASSRDRGTRSTDTQYF. The CDR3 DNA reads as TGTGCCAGCAGTAGGGACAGGGGGACCCGAAGCACAGATACGCAGTATTTT.

A single count supports this clone. The chain is built from TRBV18 and TRBJ2-2; 7 nucleotides line up with TRBD1. Germline-derived CDR1 and CDR2 are KGHSH and LQKENI. V dropped 6 bases and J dropped 0; count of bases not matched to a gene: 10. The CDR3 totals 17 residues. The CDR3 sequence is CASSPRTGPANTGELFF. In nucleotides, the CDR3 is TGTGCCAGCTCGCCGCGGACAGGACCCGCGAACACCGGGGAGCTGTTTTTT.

The rearrangement uses TRBV7-2 and TRBJ2-2; the D gene is possibly TRBD1 (5 bases). The CDR3 covers 15 residues. CDR1 and CDR2 from the germline V gene are SGHTA and FQGNSA. Trimming removed 3 bases at V and 2 bases at J, with 10 bases between. The CDR3 is CASSFDSLNTGELFF. The CDR3 region has the DNA TGTGCCAGCAGCTTTGACAGCCTAAACACCGGGGAGCTGTTTTTT.

The chain recombines TRBV4-1 with TRBJ1-5; 10 nucleotides agree with TRBD1. With V trimmed by 3 bases and J by 6 bases, 5 bases remained unmatched. The CDR3 is 15 residues long. Germline CDR1 reads MGHRA; CDR2 reads YSYEKL. The chain's CDR3 is CASSQGTGVRQPQHF. CDR3 nucleotides: TGCGCCAGCAGCCAGGGGACAGGGGTACGTCAGCCCCAGCATTTT.

The chain has TRBV9 and TRBJ2-3, with TRBD1 matching over 10 bases. The CDR3 runs 17 residues. V gave up 4 bases and J gave up 1 base; unmatched junction bases: 9. In germline, CDR1 is SGDLS, CDR2 YYNGEE. CDR3 residues: CASSRDLTGGGTDTQYF. In DNA form, the CDR3 reads TGTGCCAGCAGCAGGGACCTGACAGGGGGCGGCACAGATACGCAGTATTTT.

The CDR3 here is CASSFRDRVTEAFF. The CDR3 nucleotides read TGTGCCAGCAGCTTCCGGGACAGGGTCACTGAAGCTTTCTTT. The rearrangement uses TRBV9 and TRBJ1-1; 9 nucleotides agree with TRBD1. This CDR3 comprises 14 residues. V lost 4 bases and J lost 4; bases outside the gene matches: 5. Germline CDR1 and CDR2: SGDLS and YYNGEE.

The rearrangement links TRBV5-1 to TRBJ1-4, with TRBD1 matching 9 bases. The germline V gene has CDR1 SGHRS and CDR2 YFSETQ. The CDR3 has 15 amino acids. Trimming took 0 bases from V and 5 from J; bases not matched to a gene: 2. DNA for the CDR3: TGCGCCAGCAGCTTGGCCGGGACAGGGAATGAAAAACTGTTTTTT. Its protein product is CASSLAGTGNEKLFF.

The rearrangement joins TRBV10-2 to TRBJ2-3, with TRBD2 matching over 12 bases. Germline-derived CDR1 and CDR2 are WSHSY and SAAADI. The J segment lost 6 bases and the V segment lost 8 bases, leaving 12 bases of the junction unmatched. The CDR3 sequence is 16 residues long. CDR3 in DNA: TGCGCCAGCCGTAAGACTAGCGGGGGCCAGGCCGATACGCAGTATTTT. This sequence encodes CASRKTSGGQADTQYF.

The J gene is TRBJ2-7, the V gene TRBV19; no reliable D call. CDR3 length equals 14 residues. CDR1 LNHDA and CDR2 SQIVND come from the germline V gene (reference sequence). Trimming stripped 5 bases from V and 0 bases from J, with 11 bases between. This CDR3 reads CASSVRESSYEQYF. In DNA form, the CDR3 reads TGTGCCAGTAGTGTAAGAGAGAGCTCCTACGAGCAGTACTTC.

In its sample, this clone was seen once. This chain uses TRBV5-1 with TRBJ2-5, with 13 bases lining up with TRBD2. V lost 5 bases to trimming and J lost 4 bases; unmatched junction nucleotides: 11. Germline V gene sequence: CDR1 SGHRS, CDR2 YFSETQ. This CDR3 spans 17 amino acids. The CDR3: CASRPDTSGGAVETQYF. DNA of the CDR3: TGCGCCAGCAGACCCGATACTAGCGGGGGGGCCGTAGAGACCCAGTACTTC.

The sample holds a few counts of this clone. V usage is TRBV27 and J usage is TRBJ1-5; D might be TRBD1 (6 bases). Per germline, CDR1 MNHEY and CDR2 SMNVEV (reference sequence). There are 19 residues in the CDR3. V gave up 6 bases and J gave up 0 bases, with 24 bases separating them. CDR3 in amino acids: CASRRTGNYEIYSNQPQHF. The DNA for the CDR3 is TGTGCCAGCAGGCGAACAGGGAACTACGAAATTTATAGCAATCAGCCCCAGCATTTT.

V is TRBV7-2 and J is TRBJ2-7, with D unresolved. The CDR3 covers 15 residues. Germline values: CDR1 SGHTA, CDR2 FQGNSA. V lost 5 bases to trimming and J lost 2 bases, with 16 bases between them. CDR3 DNA: TGTGCCAGCAGCCATAGAACAGTAAGACCCTACGAGCAGTACTTC. Translating gives CASSHRTVRPYEQYF. The complete variable domain, with remaining parts taken from reference TRBV7-2 and TRBJ2-7, reads GAGVSQSPSNKVTEKGKDVELRCDPISGHTALYWYRQSLGQGLEFLIYFQGNSAPDKSGLPSDRFSAERTGGSVSTLTIQRTQQEDSAVYLCASSHRTVRPYEQYFGPGTRLTVT.